This T cell receptor (beta chain) derives from a study of blood T cell repertoires in COVID-19. Across the whole study: Donors in the United States, Italy and Spain gave samples during acute or convalescent COVID-19.

The CDR3 consists of 17 residues. Germline V gene lookup returns CDR1 LNHDA and CDR2 SQIVND (reference sequence). The ends were cut back, 4 bases at V and 4 bases at J, with 22 bases in the middle. In the original workflow: Estimated nucleated cell counts came from reference gene primer amplification. Some clones are missing from TCRdb's copy, which holds only in-frame ones; the method was immunoSEQ multiplex PCR. That table is the source of V, J and clone size, and D and trimming were worked out from the DNA. Of around 140,000 clones in the sample, about 88% were seen once. Sequencing was performed on PBMCs or T cells enriched from blood (not recorded which). The gene calls are TRBV19 and TRBJ1-2; a weak D match, TRBD1 (5 bases). This receptor was taken from a man in his forties with acute COVID-19. The CDR3 DNA reads TGTGCCAGTAGTACCCCCGGTAATCCTCTAGGGGTCTATGGCTACACCTTC. It yields the protein CASSTPGNPLGVYGYTF. Full variable domain (rest looked up from reference TRBV19 and TRBJ1-2): DGGITQSPKYLFRKEGQNVTLSCEQNLNHDAMYWYRQDPGQGLRLIYYSQIVNDFQKGDIAEGYSVSREKKESFPLTVTSAQKNPTAFYLCASSTPGNPLGVYGYTFGSGTRLTVV.